These 23 T cell receptor beta chains were all obtained from the same sample, sequenced in a study of blood T cell repertoires in COVID-19. The protocol was immunoSEQ multiplex PCR, while the TCRdb copy is restricted to in-frame clones and leaves out a portion. Of some 300,000 clones in the sample, roughly 90% are singletons; the top ten hold around 1%. The sequencing sample was made of PBMCs or T cells enriched from blood (not recorded which). Receptor source: a woman under 40 who had recovered from COVID-19.

The chain recombines TRBV2 with TRBJ2-4, with TRBD1 identical over 9 bases. V was pared by 6 bases and J by 0 bases, with 15 bases of the junction left unmatched. Germline CDR1 reads SNHLY; CDR2 reads FYNNEI. The CDR3 has 19 residues. The CDR3, as DNA: TGTGCCAGCAGCGACGGGACAGGGTTTCGAGGAATAGCCAAAAACATTCAGTACTTC. Translated: CASSDGTGFRGIAKNIQYF. Together with reference TRBV2 and TRBJ2-4, the CDR3 gives the full variable domain: EPEVTQTPSHQVTQMGQEVILRCVPISNHLYFYWYRQILGQKVEFLVSFYNNEISEKSEIFDDQFSVERPDGSNFTLKIRSTKLEDSAMYFCASSDGTGFRGIAKNIQYFGAGTRLSVL.

The V and J genes are TRBV28 and TRBJ2-5; 11 bases agree with TRBD1. V lost 5 bases and J lost 5; bases outside the gene matches: 7. CDR3 length: 15 residues. CDR1 is MDHEN, CDR2 SYDVKM, per germline. CDR3 sequence reads: CASSPRTGGMETQYF. The DNA of the CDR3 is TGTGCCAGCAGTCCACGGACAGGGGGCATGGAGACCCAGTACTTC.

This clone appeared a few times. The chain joins TRBV27 to TRBJ2-3; no reliable D call. Germline loops: CDR1 MNHEY, CDR2 SMNVEV (reference sequence). Between the trimmed V and J ends, which lost 0 bases and 0 bases, there was a span of 16 bases. This CDR3 contains 18 residues. The CDR3 coding sequence is TGTGCCAGCAGTTTATCGCCTTCCGACTCCTATAGCACAGATACGCAGTATTTT. It is translated as CASSLSPSDSYSTDTQYF.

This clone was counted a single time. The chain employs TRBV27 and TRBJ2-7; possibly TRBD1 for D (6 bases). Germline V CDR1 and CDR2: MNHEY, SMNVEV (reference sequence). This CDR3 has 13 residues. The V end was cut by 5 bases, the J end by 2 bases, with 10 bases between. CDR3 in DNA: TGTGCCAGCAGTGCCACAGGGCCCTACGAGCAGTACTTC. It translates to CASSATGPYEQYF.

The V call is TRBV27, the J call TRBJ2-3, with 12 bases aligning to TRBD2. After removal of 6 bases from V and 1 base from J, the junction contained 8 bases not matched to a gene. The CDR3 is 17 amino acids. Germline CDR1 reads MNHEY; CDR2 reads SMNVEV (reference sequence). The CDR3 loop reads CASRLAGGRWGTDTQYF. In nucleotides, the CDR3 is TGTGCCAGCAGGCTAGCGGGGGGGCGTTGGGGCACAGATACGCAGTATTTT.

A single count supports this clone. The V and J genes are TRBV9 and TRBJ1-1; 9 bases match TRBD1. The trim removed 4 bases at V and 3 bases at J, leaving 7 bases unmatched. CDR1 and CDR2 from the germline V gene are SGDLS and YYNGEE. The CDR3 extends over 15 amino acids. The chain's CDR3 is CASSSRTGADTEAFF. The CDR3 DNA sequence: TGTGCCAGCAGCTCTCGGACAGGGGCGGACACTGAAGCTTTCTTT.

The rearrangement uses TRBV10-3 and TRBJ1-1, with 7 positions matching TRBD1. CDR3 length: 14 amino acids. V was clipped by 3 bases and J by 6 bases; unmatched bases: 7. The V gene's germline CDR1 is ENHRY and CDR2 SYGVKD. CDR3 DNA: TGTGCCATCAGTGATGCAAGGGGGCACGCTGAAGCTTTCTTT. Residues: CAISDARGHAEAFF.

The chain combines TRBV29-1 with TRBJ1-1, with a weak D call TRBD1 (5 bases). The germline V gene has CDR1 SQVTM and CDR2 ANQGSEA. Trimming left V 5 bases short and J 2 bases short, with 12 bases between. There are 13 residues in the CDR3. The CDR3 loop reads CSVKGAFNTEAFF. The CDR3 nucleotides are TGCAGCGTTAAAGGGGCGTTTAACACTGAAGCTTTCTTT.

The V gene is TRBV11-3, the J gene TRBJ2-1; 8 bases line up with TRBD2. V dropped 0 bases and J dropped 10; count of bases not matched to a gene: 8. The CDR3 runs to 15 residues. Looked up from germline, CDR1 is SGHNT and CDR2 is YENEEA. As DNA, the CDR3 is TGTGCCAGCAGCTTAGAGGGACTAGTCCAGGGCGAGCAGTTCTTC. It translates to CASSLEGLVQGEQFF.

V and J are TRBV19 and TRBJ2-7; D possibly corresponds to TRBD2 (5 bases). Germline CDR1 reads LNHDA; CDR2 reads SQIVND (reference sequence). The CDR3 covers 13 residues. V was shortened by 6 bases and J by 6 bases, with 15 bases between the two germline ends. The CDR3 sequence: CASSSLDSGEQYF. CDR3 bases: TGTGCCAGTAGCTCACTAGACTCTGGCGAGCAGTACTTC. Full variable domain (rest looked up from reference TRBV19 and TRBJ2-7): DGGITQSPKYLFRKEGQNVTLSCEQNLNHDAMYWYRQDPGQGLRLIYYSQIVNDFQKGDIAEGYSVSREKKESFPLTVTSAQKNPTAFYLCASSSLDSGEQYFGPGTRLTVT.

This chain connects TRBV7-2 to TRBJ2-3, with D possibly being TRBD2 (7 bases). This CDR3 comprises 15 residues. V lost 5 bases and J 8 bases, leaving 20 bases between the germline ends. In germline, CDR1 is SGHTA, CDR2 FQGNSA. CDR3 protein: CASSLRGRGGVTQYF. CDR3 DNA: TGTGCCAGCAGCCTCCGTGGGAGGGGGGGGGTTACGCAGTATTTT.

Turning to this clone: Different DNA sequences within this sample yield the same CDR3. This rearrangement joins TRBV9 to TRBJ2-7, with TRBD1 as a possible D gene (6 bases). The V end was cut by 4 bases, the J end by 7 bases, with 21 bases between. The CDR3 is made up of 15 amino acids. CDR1 is SGDLS, CDR2 YYNGEE, per germline. The CDR3 DNA reads TGTGCCAGCAGCCCCCCCGGACAGATGTCTGGTGAGCAGTACTTC. Translating it yields CASSPPGQMSGEQYF.

CDR3 residues: CASRVQGMNTEAFF. The CDR3, as DNA: TGTGCCAGCAGGGTACAGGGGATGAACACTGAAGCTTTCTTT. The chain has TRBV6-5 and TRBJ1-1, with 7 nucleotides matching TRBD1. The V gene's germline CDR1 is MNHEY and CDR2 SVGAGI. Germline trimming cut 6 bases from V and 0 bases from J; bases unmatched to any gene: 4. The CDR3 extends over 14 amino acids.

V and J are TRBV28 and TRBJ1-2; 11 bases match TRBD1. The CDR3 totals 17 residues. Germline V CDR1 and CDR2: MDHEN, SYDVKM. The J segment lost 4 bases and the V segment lost 6 bases, leaving 13 bases of the junction unmatched. CDR3 DNA: TGTGCCAGCAGCGTCCCGGGACAGGGGGAGGGGGCCTATGGCTACACCTTC. Translation gives CASSVPGQGEGAYGYTF.

The chain combines TRBV7-2 with TRBJ1-5; tentative D call: TRBD1 (5 bases). The CDR3 extends over 15 amino acids. CDR1 is SGHTA, CDR2 FQGNSA, per germline. V was cut by 4 bases and J by 7 bases, with 17 bases left in between. The CDR3 nucleotides are TGTGCCAGCAGCTCCTTCGACAGTGACACCCAGCCCCAGCATTTT. Its protein is CASSSFDSDTQPQHF. Full variable domain (remainder filled in from reference TRBV7-2 and TRBJ1-5): GAGVSQSPSNKVTEKGKDVELRCDPISGHTALYWYRQSLGQGLEFLIYFQGNSAPDKSGLPSDRFSAERTGGSVSTLTIQRTQQEDSAVYLCASSSFDSDTQPQHFGDGTRLSIL.

As DNA, the CDR3 is TGTGCCAGCAGTGCTCCGAGGAGCGGGAGGTCCTACGAGCAGTACTTC. Translation gives CASSAPRSGRSYEQYF. The V and J genes are TRBV2 and TRBJ2-7; 9 nucleotides align to TRBD2. V lost 4 bases, J lost 1 base, and 8 bases stayed unmatched. The CDR3 is 16 residues long. Germline CDR1 and CDR2: SNHLY and FYNNEI.

The rearrangement uses TRBV19 and TRBJ1-2; 10 bases fit TRBD1. Germline CDR1 LNHDA, CDR2 SQIVND (reference sequence). V trimming: 4 bases; J trimming: 5 bases; junction bases outside the gene matches: 13. The CDR3 runs 17 residues. The DNA for the CDR3 is TGTGCCAGTAGTACCCAACACTTCGGGACAGGGGCATATGGCTACACCTTC. Translating gives CASSTQHFGTGAYGYTF.

The chain couples TRBV4-1 to TRBJ1-1; unclear D gene. Germline V gives CDR1 MGHRA, CDR2 YSYEKL. Between the trimmed V and J ends, which lost 0 bases and 1 base, there was a span of 12 bases. CDR3 length: 16 residues. CDR3 region: CASSQDISVGNTEAFF. The CDR3 DNA sequence: TGCGCCAGCAGCCAAGATATTAGTGTCGGGAACACTGAAGCTTTCTTT.

The genes are TRBV28 and TRBJ1-2; D is undetermined. From germline, CDR1 is MDHEN and CDR2 SYDVKM. The CDR3 has 14 residues. Trimming took 1 base from V and 1 from J, leaving 7 bases between them. CDR3 residues: CASSLFRDNYGYTF. CDR3 DNA sequence: TGTGCCAGCAGTTTATTCCGAGATAACTATGGCTACACCTTC.

The chain links TRBV29-1 to TRBJ1-1, with D unresolved. The V gene's germline CDR1 is SQVTM and CDR2 ANQGSEA. V lost 8 bases and J 1 base, leaving 20 bases between the germline ends. The CDR3 length is 15 residues. The CDR3 loop is CSPRLYRGTNTEAFF. The CDR3 bases are TGCAGCCCCCGGCTATACCGGGGAACGAACACTGAAGCTTTCTTT.

The chain uses TRBV5-4 and TRBJ2-2; maybe TRBD2 (6 bases). In germline, CDR1 is SGHNT, CDR2 YYREEE (reference sequence). The CDR3 is made up of 15 amino acids. Deletions cut 2 bases from V and 8 bases from J, with 16 bases between. The CDR3 loop reads CASSLAGWQGGELFF. The CDR3 bases are TGTGCCAGCAGCTTAGCGGGTTGGCAAGGGGGGGAGCTGTTTTTT.

This clone was counted once. The V call is TRBV28, the J call TRBJ2-7; 8 bases fit TRBD2. CDR1 is MDHEN and CDR2 is SYDVKM in the germline V gene. The V gene end was trimmed by 5 bases and the J gene end by 5 bases; junction bases not matched to a gene: 11. CDR3 length equals 15 residues. CDR3 loop: CASSRPGLDGNEQYF. CDR3 nucleotide sequence: TGTGCCAGCAGTCGTCCGGGACTAGACGGGAACGAGCAGTACTTC.

This clone was detected once. Within the sample, other DNA sequences also encode this same CDR3. V is TRBV6-2 or TRBV6-3 and J is TRBJ1-5, with no clear D. CDR1 and CDR2 from the germline V gene are MNHEY and SVGEGT. The CDR3 sequence is 14 residues long. V shed 2 bases and J shed 0 bases, with 5 bases lying between them. Here the CDR3 reads CASSYRSSNQPQHF. CDR3 sequence (DNA): TGTGCCAGCAGTTACCGGTCTAGCAATCAGCCCCAGCATTTT.